This T cell receptor beta chain was sequenced during a study of CD8 T cells in acute hepatitis C reinfection. Study-wide points: Only TCRbeta was bulk sequenced, so alphabeta pairing of public clonotypes remains unknown.

Regarding time point: naive CD8 control sorted from an acute-time-point sample. This clone was detected once. Its matching antigen is unknown. Repertoires were generated with immunoSEQ multiplex PCR, while TCRdb's copy carries only in-frame clones and drops some. The table records about 38,000 clones, around nine tenths of them present only once. Germline loops: CDR1 MNHEY, CDR2 SVGAGI. The length of the CDR3 is 13 residues. Trimming removed 6 bases from V and 5 bases from J; junction bases left unmatched: 6. The genes are TRBV6-5 and TRBJ2-5, with 7 nucleotides matching TRBD1. The origin of this receptor is a man aged 30 to 45 with chronic hepatitis C. What was sequenced was naive CD8+ T cells from PBMCs. CDR3 protein: CASSRQGIETQYF. The CDR3 coding sequence is TGTGCCAGCAGCAGACAGGGAATCGAGACCCAGTACTTC.